These T cell receptor beta chains were read from a single sample in a study of T cells expressing NK-cell markers. TCRdb reanalyzed the 5' RACE reads, giving one entry per CDR3 protein sequence and no DNA. Its table records about 540,000 distinct CDR3 sequences. The specimen was blood T cells: a sorted CD56 or NKG2C T cell subset, CD4+ or CD8+ T cells, or bulk PBMC T cells (not recorded which). The source is a man between 18 and 29 years old in good health. CDR3s include the opening cysteine and the closing phenylalanine or tryptophan.

V gene	CDR3 length	J gene	CDR3 protein
TRBV25-1	14	TRBJ1-6	CASKATGGGSPLHF
TRBV9	15	TRBJ2-1	CASSPGLAGVSEQFF
TRBV6-2/TRBV6-3	16	TRBJ2-1	CASSPRSGRGYNEQFF
TRBV18	16	TRBJ2-1	CASSPPTWSSYNEQFF
TRBV20-1	14	TRBJ2-1	CSARGQGLDNEQFF
TRBV7-6	13	TRBJ2-1	CASSSGTSGQQFF
TRBV2	15	TRBJ2-5	CASRGVWDTQETQYF
TRBV9	15	TRBJ2-2	CASSESGGDTGELFF
TRBV12-3/TRBV12-4	17	TRBJ2-2	CASIGAGQPTSTGELFF
TRBV6-5	17	TRBJ2-3	CASSSPARDRDTDTQYF
TRBV6-2/TRBV6-3	14	TRBJ2-7	CASSYSAGTGEQYF
TRBV19	15	TRBJ2-4	CASSIGGLAKNIQYF
TRBV7-2	12	TRBJ1-2	CASGAANYGYTF
TRBV12-3/TRBV12-4	17	TRBJ2-3	CASTSGRAAMSTDTQYF
TRBV20-1	14	TRBJ2-1	CSARASGMTYEQFF
TRBV11-2	16	TRBJ1-3	CASSSLRGPSGNTIYF
TRBV28	16	TRBJ2-7	CASSPAGRGLWDEQYF
TRBV20-1	11	TRBJ2-5	CSAAAALPQYF
TRBV5-1	14	TRBJ2-2	CASSKTGVDGELFF
TRBV30	14	TRBJ2-3	CACLQLARTDTQYF
TRBV12-3/TRBV12-4	15	TRBJ2-1	CASSLHRGLTDGQFF
TRBV15	14	TRBJ2-1	CATSREETSDEQFF